Listed below are T cell receptor beta chains from one sample, sequenced in a study of OX40 agonist ivuxolimab in advanced cancers. The protocol was immunoSEQ multiplex PCR, while the TCRdb copy is restricted to in-frame clones and leaves out a portion. The sample consists of about 80,000 clones, approximately 84% of them appearing once. Sequenced material: CD4+ or CD8+ T cells sorted from blood, taken in a trial of the OX40 agonist ivuxolimab. Source of these receptors: an adult with an advanced solid tumor such as melanoma, head and neck, liver or kidney cancer. CDR3s include the opening cysteine and the closing phenylalanine or tryptophan. A D gene is named only where the DNA matches it firmly. A clone size is listed for some rows: how often the clone was seen (once, few, many), or a class if it is expanded.

>TRBJ2-3|TRBD2|-|TRBV7-8
TGTGCCAGCAGCTTACGCGGGGGGGGCACAGATACGCAGTATTTT
CASSLRGGGTDTQYF
>TRBJ1-1|-|-|TRBV11-2
TGTGCCAGCAGCTTAGGTTCCAGGGATGAAGCTTTCTTT
CASSLGSRDEAFF
>TRBJ1-5|-|-|TRBV13
TGTGCCAGCAGCTTAGGGGCTCAGCCCCAGCATTTT
CASSLGAQPQHF
>TRBJ2-7|-|many|TRBV7-2
TGTGCCAGCAGCCCCCAGAACCTTCCCTCCTACGAGCAGTACTTC
CASSPQNLPSYEQYF
>TRBJ1-2|TRBD1|-|TRBV28
TGTGCCAGCATCCCCCCTCCCGGGGACAGGAGAGGACTGAGCTATGGCTACACCTTC
CASIPPPGDRRGLSYGYTF
>TRBJ1-1|-|-|TRBV6-5
TGTGCCAGCAGTTACTCGTCGAGAACGAACACTGAAGCTTTCTTT
CASSYSSRTNTEAFF
>TRBJ2-2|-|-|TRBV2
TGTGCCAGCAGTGTCAAGGGAAGGTCCGGGGAGCTGTTTTTT
CASSVKGRSGELFF
>TRBJ1-1|-|once|TRBV28
TGTGCCAGCAGTTCCCGGACCGTTATTCTGGAAGCTTTCTTT
CASSSRTVILEAFF
>TRBJ1-1|-|-|TRBV30
TGTGCCTGGAGCGGGCACGTCGAAGCTTTCTTT
CAWSGHVEAFF
>TRBJ1-1|-|-|TRBV30
TGTGCCTGGAGTGTACTGGAGAACACTGAAGCTTTCTTT
CAWSVLENTEAFF
>TRBJ2-7|TRBD1|-|TRBV9
TGTGCCAGCAGCGTGACGGGACAGGGTTACGAGCAGTACTTC
CASSVTGQGYEQYF
>TRBJ2-3|TRBD1|-|TRBV9
TGTGCCAGCAGCGCGGACAGGACAGGCACAGATACGCAGTATTTT
CASSADRTGTDTQYF
>TRBJ2-7|TRBD1|-|TRBV6-1
TGTGCCAGCAGTGACCTTGGGGGGACAGGGGGGTACGAGCAGTACTTC
CASSDLGGTGGYEQYF
>TRBJ1-5|TRBD1|once|TRBV7-9
TGTGCCAGCAGCTCCGGGACAGGCGGCCCTTTGGGCAATCAGCCCCAGCATTTT
CASSSGTGGPLGNQPQHF
>TRBJ2-3|TRBD2|once|TRBV9
TGTGCCAGCAGCGCCTTAGCGGGTGTACAGTTGGATACGCAGTATTTT
CASSALAGVQLDTQYF
>TRBJ2-1|-|few|TRBV5-1
TGCGCCAGCAGTACCGGGACTCAGTATTACAATGAGCAGTTCTTC
CASSTGTQYYNEQFF
>TRBJ1-1|-|-|TRBV29-1
TGCAGCGTTGCGAGAGGGGCCTTCACCATTGAAGCTTTCTTT
CSVARGAFTIEAFF
>TRBJ2-7|TRBD1|once|TRBV18
TGTGCCAGCTCACTGGACAGGGCCCCCTACGAGCAGTACTTC
CASSLDRAPYEQYF
>TRBJ2-1|-|once|TRBV4-3
TGCGCCAGCAGCCAAGCCGGGATATACAATGAGCAGTTCTTC
CASSQAGIYNEQFF
>TRBJ1-1|TRBD1|-|TRBV5-1
TGCGCCAGCAGCTTGGAAACAGGGGTTAACACTGAAGCTTTCTTT
CASSLETGVNTEAFF
>TRBJ2-6|-|-|TRBV7-6
TGTGCCAGCAGCTTAACCGGAACCTCTAGCTCTGGGGCCAACGTCCTGACTTTC
CASSLTGTSSSGANVLTF
>TRBJ2-5|-|-|TRBV7-6
TGTGCCAGCAGCTCAACAGGGTACCAAGAGACCCAGTACTTC
CASSSTGYQETQYF
>TRBJ2-1|TRBD1|-|TRBV7-2
TGTGCCAGCAGCCGCCCAGGGGGCAATGAGCAGTTCTTC
CASSRPGGNEQFF
>TRBJ2-5|-|-|TRBV7-9
TGTGCCAGCAGCTTTAGCGGCCCTGGGACCCAGTACTTC
CASSFSGPGTQYF
>TRBJ2-7|-|-|TRBV6-1
TGTGCCACGGGTGGTTTAGGTTCCTACGAGCAGTACTTC
CATGGLGSYEQYF
>TRBJ1-2|-|-|TRBV2
TGTGCCAGCAGTGAAGGCGGGGGACGGCCCTACACCTTC
CASSEGGGRPYTF
>TRBJ1-2|TRBD1|-|TRBV28
TGTGCCAGCAGACCCTCCGGGACAGGGTTTTTTAACTATGGCTACACCTTC
CASRPSGTGFFNYGYTF
>TRBJ2-3|TRBD2|-|TRBV11-3
TGTGCCAGCAGCCCGCCGGGAGGAGGGTGGGATACGCAGTATTTT
CASSPPGGGWDTQYF
>TRBJ2-1|TRBD1|-|TRBV19
TGTGCCAGTAGTATTGGTCAGGGACAGGCAACGGAGAGCTCCTACAATGAGCAGTTCTTC
CASSIGQGQATESSYNEQFF
>TRBJ1-2|-|few|TRBV6-5
TGTGCCAGCAGTTTTGGGGGAACCGGGGGCTACACCTTC
CASSFGGTGGYTF
>TRBJ2-7|TRBD2|-|TRBV27
TGTGCCAGCAGACCCGGGAGGTCTATAGGGACGGTCTCCTACGAGCAGTACTTC
CASRPGRSIGTVSYEQYF
>TRBJ2-1|-|-|TRBV9
TGTGCCAGCAGCGTAGCAGCGGACTCGCCCAATGAGCAGTTCTTC
CASSVAADSPNEQFF